Listed below are T cell receptor beta chains from one sample, sequenced in a study of a mutant IDH1 vaccine in newly diagnosed glioma. The antigens these receptors bind are not known. Using immunoSEQ multiplex PCR, the repertoire was profiled, and TCRdb retains in-frame clones only, with some absent. This sample has approximately 25,000 clones, with 82% found just once. Material: PBMCs, obtained from a glioma patient whose treatment included an IDH1 peptide vaccine. These receptors came from a middle-aged man with glioma. Some clones in this sample may be carry-over from other donors' samples. The CDR3 runs from the conserved cysteine through the conserved F or W. The D gene is left open where the match is weak. Clone size, where shown, is once, few, many, or a class for clones that have expanded.

NA,TRBV5-1,NA,TRBJ2-5,TGCGCCGGCAGCTTGGATCCAGGGGACGTGTCCCAGTACTTC,CAGSLDPGDVSQYF
TRBD2,TRBV6-4,NA,TRBJ2-1,TGTGCCAGCAGTGACACTAGCGGGGCCTACAATGAGCAGTTCTTC,CASSDTSGAYNEQFF
NA,TRBV5-1,NA,TRBJ2-6,TGCGCCAGCAGCTTGGCCGGAGACAGCCGGGGGTACTCTGGGGCCAACGTCCTGACTTTC,CASSLAGDSRGYSGANVLTF
NA,TRBV5-6,NA,TRBJ2-4,TGTGCCAGTTCGACAGGCCCCAAAAACATTCAGTACTTC,CASSTGPKNIQYF
TRBD1,TRBV7-9,NA,TRBJ2-3,TGTGCCAGCAGCTTGGTGAGGGGGCAGGGCACAGATACGCAGTATTTT,CASSLVRGQGTDTQYF
NA,TRBV6-1,NA,TRBJ1-6,TGTGCCAGCAGTGAAGTGTCAGGGGATTCACCCCTCCACTTT,CASSEVSGDSPLHF
TRBD2,TRBV27,NA,TRBJ2-1,TGTGCCAGCTCTTTAACGAGACTAGCGGGTGAGCAGTTCTTC,CASSLTRLAGEQFF
NA,TRBV4-1,NA,TRBJ1-6,TGCGCCAGCAGCCAAGACGGAACGGGGTCCAATTCACCCCTCCACTTT,CASSQDGTGSNSPLHF
TRBD1,TRBV29-1,few,TRBJ1-1,TGCAGCGTTGTTGACAGGGTGTTTGGGAACACTGAAGCTTTCTTT,CSVVDRVFGNTEAFF
NA,TRBV11-2,once,TRBJ1-5,TGTGCCAGCAGCCCGGATAAAAATCAGCCCCAGCATTTT,CASSPDKNQPQHF
NA,TRBV7-9,NA,TRBJ2-7,TGTGCCAGCAGCCAAGGAGGAAACGGGGACGAGCAGTACTTC,CASSQGGNGDEQYF
NA,TRBV14,NA,TRBJ1-2,TGTGCCAGCAGCCAAGATAAGGGGTGGAAAGATGGCTACACCTTC,CASSQDKGWKDGYTF
NA,TRBV2,NA,TRBJ2-5,TGTGCCACCGATACGGGAGCCGGAGAGACCCAGTACTTC,CATDTGAGETQYF
TRBD1,TRBV30,NA,TRBJ2-7,TGTGCCTGGACAGGGGGCTACGAGCAGTACTTC,CAWTGGYEQYF
TRBD2,TRBV13,few,TRBJ2-1,TGTGCCAGCAGCTCCACTAGCGGGGACTACAATGAGCAGTTCTTC,CASSSTSGDYNEQFF
NA,TRBV7-2,NA,TRBJ2-1,TGTGCCAGCAGCTATGGCGGCCTCTCCTACAATGAGCAGTTCTTC,CASSYGGLSYNEQFF
TRBD1,TRBV2,NA,TRBJ1-5,TGTGCCAGCAGGACTACAGGGGGCCGGCAGCCCCAGCATTTT,CASRTTGGRQPQHF
TRBD1,TRBV4-3,NA,TRBJ1-5,TGCGCCAGCAGCCAGGACTCGACAGGGGGCAATCAGCCCCAGCATTTT,CASSQDSTGGNQPQHF
TRBD2,TRBV27,NA,TRBJ2-2,TGTGCCAGCAGTTTTCTAGCGGGGACGAACACCGGGGAGCTGTTTTTT,CASSFLAGTNTGELFF
TRBD1,TRBV7-6,NA,TRBJ1-1,TGTGCCAGTAGACAGGGAGACATGAACACTGAAGCTTTCTTT,CASRQGDMNTEAFF
NA,TRBV9,NA,TRBJ1-1,TGTGCCAGCAGCGTAGGAAAGAACACTGAAGCTTTCTTT,CASSVGKNTEAFF
TRBD1,TRBV7-2,NA,TRBJ2-5,TGTGCCAGCAGCTTATACAGGGGGACGGGAGAGACCCAGTACTTC,CASSLYRGTGETQYF
NA,TRBV10-3,NA,TRBJ1-2,TGTGCCATCAGCGACGACAGACCACCGGCCTATGGCTACACCTTC,CAISDDRPPAYGYTF
TRBD1,TRBV5-5,NA,TRBJ1-5,TGTGCCAGCAGTTTCCGGGACAGGGGTCAGCCCCAGCATTTT,CASSFRDRGQPQHF
TRBD2,TRBV7-6,NA,TRBJ2-5,TGTGCCAGCAGTTCTAGCGGGGCCCAGTACTTC,CASSSSGAQYF
NA,TRBV5-3,NA,TRBJ1-2,TGTGCCAGAAGCTTGGTTACAGGATATAACTATGGCTACACCTTC,CARSLVTGYNYGYTF
NA,TRBV7-2,NA,TRBJ2-7,TGTGCCAGCAGCAAGACGGGGGGCCGGTCCTACGAGCAGTACTTC,CASSKTGGRSYEQYF
NA,TRBV28,NA,TRBJ1-5,TGTGCCAGCAGACCAACAGGGAATAGCAATCAGCCCCAGCATTTT,CASRPTGNSNQPQHF
TRBD1,TRBV6-5,NA,TRBJ1-2,TGTGCCAGCAGTCCTCGACAGGGCCCTCATGGCTACACCTTC,CASSPRQGPHGYTF
TRBD2,TRBV6-1,once,TRBJ2-7,TGTGCCAGCACACGGGACTACTACGAGCAGTACTTC,CASTRDYYEQYF
NA,TRBV5-1,few,TRBJ1-2,TGCGCCAGCAGCTTGGTGGCAGGCCCGGGCTACACCTTC,CASSLVAGPGYTF
NA,TRBV6-1,NA,TRBJ1-1,TGTGCCAGCAGTGAAGGGGGGCGGCGGGAAGCTTTCTTT,CASSEGGRREAFF
NA,TRBV11-2,NA,TRBJ1-2,TGTGCCAGCAGCTTTAGCGGAACAGGGCTCTATGGCTACACCTTC,CASSFSGTGLYGYTF
NA,TRBV5-6,NA,TRBJ1-2,TGTGCCAGCAGCTTGGACCGGGGGATCTATGGCTACACCTTC,CASSLDRGIYGYTF
TRBD2,TRBV27,NA,TRBJ2-2,TGTGCCAGCAGTTCAAGCGGGACTAGCGGATCTACGAACACCGGGGAGCTGTTTTTT,CASSSSGTSGSTNTGELFF
NA,TRBV4-1,NA,TRBJ1-2,TGCGCCAGCAGCCAAGATTGGGGAGCTGACTATGGCTACACCTTC,CASSQDWGADYGYTF
NA,TRBV30,NA,TRBJ2-5,TGTGCCGGACGGACAGTGACCTTCGAGACCCAGTACTTC,CAGRTVTFETQYF
NA,TRBV5-1,NA,TRBJ1-1,TGCGCCAGCAGCTTAGGGCCGGGACTCTCGAACCTGGCTGAAGCTTTCTTT,CASSLGPGLSNLAEAFF
TRBD1,TRBV7-9,NA,TRBJ1-1,TGTGCCAGCAGCCCCCGACAGGGGGGGAACACTGAAGCTTTCTTT,CASSPRQGGNTEAFF
NA,TRBV2,NA,TRBJ1-1,TGTGCCAGCAGTGAAGGAGAGAACACTGAAGCTTTCTTT,CASSEGENTEAFF
NA,TRBV5-1,NA,TRBJ2-7,TGCGCCAGCTCCTCCGGGACATACTCCTACGAGCAGTACTTC,CASSSGTYSYEQYF
NA,TRBV6-5,NA,TRBJ1-2,TGTGCCAGCTCGACGGGCTATGGCTACACCTTC,CASSTGYGYTF
NA,TRBV12-5,NA,TRBJ2-5,TGTGCTAGTGGTTTGGCGGTTGTGCAAGAGACCCAGTACTTC,CASGLAVVQETQYF
TRBD2,TRBV7-9,NA,TRBJ2-5,TGTGCCAGCAGCCAAGCGGGGCAGGGAAACTGGGCCCAGTACTTC,CASSQAGQGNWAQYF
TRBD2,TRBV5-1,NA,TRBJ2-3,TGCGCCAGCAGCAAACGGACTAGCGGCCTAGATACGCAGTATTTT,CASSKRTSGLDTQYF
TRBD2,TRBV7-9,NA,TRBJ2-3,TGTGCCAGCAGCTTCGGACTAGCGGGGGGAAAGACAGATACGCAGTATTTT,CASSFGLAGGKTDTQYF
NA,TRBV7-2,NA,TRBJ1-2,TGTGCCAGCAGCTCCTCCCCAATAGGGTATGGCTACACCTTC,CASSSSPIGYGYTF
NA,TRBV7-3,NA,TRBJ1-2,TGTGCCAGCAGCTCGTTGGGGCAGACCAAAGATGGCTACACCTTC,CASSSLGQTKDGYTF
TRBD1,TRBV19,NA,TRBJ2-7,TGTGCCAGTAGTGGTCAGGGGGACGAGCAGTACTTC,CASSGQGDEQYF
NA,TRBV6-6,NA,TRBJ1-5,TGTGCCAGCAGTTACAGTGGAGGGGGCAATCAGCCCCAGCATTTT,CASSYSGGGNQPQHF
NA,TRBV7-8,NA,TRBJ1-2,TGTGCCAGCAGCCCCCCTTCGATAGACTATGGCTACACCTTC,CASSPPSIDYGYTF
NA,TRBV4-2,NA,TRBJ2-7,TGTGCCAGCAGCCAGCGGACAGAATACTACGAGCAGTACTTC,CASSQRTEYYEQYF
NA,TRBV5-6,NA,TRBJ2-5,TGTGCCAGCAGCTCCTCCCTTGGGACAACGACCCCAGAGACCCAGTACTTC,CASSSSLGTTTPETQYF
NA,TRBV15,NA,TRBJ1-4,TGTGCCACCAGCCCACTAGGGTGGGGTGAAAAACTGTTTTTT,CATSPLGWGEKLFF
NA,TRBV5-6,NA,TRBJ2-1,TGTGCCAGCAGCTTGTATACCCTGAGGTGGTGGGATGAGCAGTTCTTC,CASSLYTLRWWDEQFF
NA,TRBV25-1,NA,TRBJ2-6,TGTGCCAGCAGTACAACCCCCCTCGCGGCCGCCAACGTCCTGACTTTC,CASSTTPLAAANVLTF
TRBD1,TRBV28,NA,TRBJ1-1,TGTGCCAGCAGTTTTGGGGCGGCAGGGGGAATGACTGAAGCTTTCTTT,CASSFGAAGGMTEAFF
NA,TRBV7-7,NA,TRBJ2-5,TGTGCTAGCAGCTTAGGAGCTGGGGAGACCCAGTACTTC,CASSLGAGETQYF